This is a list of T cell receptor beta chains from one sample in a study of B cell selection in AIRE deficiency. Clones were read by immunoSEQ multiplex PCR, and TCRdb kept only the in-frame ones, dropping some. The profile shows approximately 22,000 clones, around 90% of them singletons. Source material: CD4+CD25+ Tregs sorted from PBMCs. The receptor set was obtained from a human donor in good health. The CDR3 runs from the conserved cysteine through the conserved F or W. A D gene is named only where the DNA matches it firmly.

CDR3 length,V gene,J gene,D gene,CDR3 protein
13,TRBV6-5,TRBJ1-2,.,CASSYSGGYGYTF
19,TRBV1,TRBJ2-5,.,CTSSQVVKRAGLLQEAQYF
13,TRBV18,TRBJ2-3,.,CASSHQREDTQYF
13,TRBV2,TRBJ2-7,.,CASSTPASYEQYF
15,TRBV18,TRBJ1-2,TRBD1,CASSPSRTGDYGYTF
14,TRBV5-6,TRBJ1-1,.,CASSFYRWNTEAFF
13,TRBV6-5,TRBJ2-7,.,CASSKTGFYEQYF
12,TRBV5-1,TRBJ1-2,.,CASRRGADGYTF
16,TRBV11-2,TRBJ2-6,.,CASSLGPGRGANVLTF
16,TRBV11-2,TRBJ2-4,.,CASRELAAWAKNIQYF
15,TRBV19,TRBJ1-5,.,CASVKTAGFYQPQHF
17,TRBV9,TRBJ2-3,TRBD1,CASSPRPGQGFTDTQYF
18,TRBV7-3,TRBJ2-4,.,CATGVKGDAFLAKNIQYF
15,TRBV7-6,TRBJ2-7,.,CASSLVSGASYEQYF
16,TRBV6-5,TRBJ1-3,TRBD1,CASSYDRGLSGNTIYF
13,TRBV10-2,TRBJ1-2,.,CASSTGPSYGYTF
17,TRBV18,TRBJ1-1,TRBD1,CASSKMSGTGSGTEAFF
16,TRBV4-1,TRBJ1-5,.,CASSQGIRGVWQPQHF
14,TRBV6-6,TRBJ2-3,TRBD2,CASGLAGVTDTQYF
13,TRBV9,TRBJ2-7,.,CASSVEHLDEQYF
13,TRBV19,TRBJ2-1,.,CASRPGLSREQFF
13,TRBV6-5,TRBJ1-2,TRBD1,CASSRGQGYGYTF